The subject of this entry is one TCR beta chain. From the 5' RACE reads, TCRdb lists one entry per CDR3 protein and no DNA. The table lists roughly 380,000 distinct CDR3 sequences. This specimen belongs to a study of T cells expressing NK-cell markers. This CDR3 region has 15 residues. Germline CDR1 and CDR2: SGHTA and FQGNSA. Material: blood T cells: a sorted CD56 or NKG2C T cell subset, CD4+ or CD8+ T cells, or bulk PBMC T cells (not recorded which). This clonotype originated in a man aged 18 to 69 in good health. V and J are TRBV7-2 and TRBJ2-3; no DNA is available, so the TRBD1 call from TCRdb remains unchecked. This chain's CDR3 is CASGLGQGGGDTQYF.